A selection of T cell receptor beta chains follows, all from one sample in a study of cytomegalovirus exposure and HLA in healthy donors. The method was immunoSEQ multiplex PCR; TCRdb's version includes in-frame clones alone and lacks a portion of them. This table has fewer than 150,000 clones, 15% appearing once. Material: PBMCs. The source is a woman between 18 and 29 years old in good health and CMV-seronegative. The CDR3 runs from the conserved cysteine through the conserved F or W. Fields, in order: V gene, J gene, D gene, CDR3 length, clone size, CDR3 DNA, CDR3 protein. The D gene is left open where the match is weak. A row's size may be missing; if present it is once, few, many or a size class.

V: TRBV5-5; J: TRBJ1-5; D: TRBD1; length: 15; size: NA; DNA: TGTGCCAGCAGCGGAGGGACAGGGGGGAATCAGCCCCAGCATTTT; CDR3: CASSGGTGGNQPQHF
V: TRBV5-4; J: TRBJ2-3; D: NA; length: 15; size: NA; DNA: TGTGCCAGCACAGTAGGGGGGGGGCTCACAGATACGCAGTATTTT; CDR3: CASTVGGGLTDTQYF
V: TRBV30; J: TRBJ1-1; D: NA; length: 16; size: few; DNA: TGTGCCTGGAGTGTACTCTCTGGTCGCGGGTGGACTGAAGCTTTCTTT; CDR3: CAWSVLSGRGWTEAFF
V: TRBV18; J: TRBJ1-6; D: TRBD1; length: 15; size: NA; DNA: TGTGCCAGCTCACCGTCGGGACAGGGGAGGTTCTCCCTCCACTTT; CDR3: CASSPSGQGRFSLHF
V: TRBV9; J: TRBJ2-3; D: NA; length: 15; size: few; DNA: TGTGCCAGCAGCGCGGACAGCCTAGGTTTGGATACGCAGTATTTT; CDR3: CASSADSLGLDTQYF
V: TRBV30; J: TRBJ2-7; D: NA; length: 10; size: few; DNA: TGTGCCTACCAAGGGAGCGAGCAGTACTTC; CDR3: CAYQGSEQYF
V: TRBV6-6; J: TRBJ1-1; D: NA; length: 14; size: NA; DNA: TGTGCCAGCAGTTACATTGGGACACCCAATGAAGCTTTCTTT; CDR3: CASSYIGTPNEAFF
V: TRBV5-1; J: TRBJ1-3; D: NA; length: 14; size: few; DNA: TGCGCCAGCAGCTTCGGTGGAGAGGGAAACACCATATATTTT; CDR3: CASSFGGEGNTIYF
V: TRBV6-6; J: TRBJ1-5; D: NA; length: 15; size: NA; DNA: TGTGCCAGCAGTTACATGTCAGGGTCCAATCAGCCCCAGCATTTT; CDR3: CASSYMSGSNQPQHF
V: TRBV19; J: TRBJ2-7; D: TRBD2; length: 14; size: NA; DNA: TGTGCCAGTAAGGATTGGGGGGGATCCTACGAGCAGTACTTC; CDR3: CASKDWGGSYEQYF
V: TRBV2; J: TRBJ1-1; D: NA; length: 13; size: few; DNA: TGTGCCAGCAGTGAAGGATTTGGGGGCGAAGCTTTCTTT; CDR3: CASSEGFGGEAFF
V: TRBV6-5; J: TRBJ2-6; D: NA; length: 13; size: NA; DNA: TGTGCCAGCAGTCGGTCTGGGGCCAACGTCCTGACTTTC; CDR3: CASSRSGANVLTF
V: TRBV2; J: TRBJ2-7; D: TRBD2; length: 17; size: NA; DNA: TGTGCCAGCAGCATGGGACTAGCGGGGGCGGGGTCCTACGAGCAGTACTTC; CDR3: CASSMGLAGAGSYEQYF
V: TRBV7-8; J: TRBJ2-7; D: TRBD2; length: 14; size: few; DNA: TGTGCCAGCAGCCACATGCCACGGGGGGGCGAGCAGTACTTC; CDR3: CASSHMPRGGEQYF
V: TRBV27; J: TRBJ1-2; D: TRBD1; length: 15; size: NA; DNA: TGTGCCAGCAAGGGACAGGGGCGGAATAACTATGGCTACACCTTC; CDR3: CASKGQGRNNYGYTF
V: TRBV6-5; J: TRBJ2-1; D: NA; length: 15; size: NA; DNA: TGTGCCAGCAGTCCACTGGCTAGGGTAGGGGATGAGCAGTTCTTC; CDR3: CASSPLARVGDEQFF
V: TRBV6-6; J: TRBJ2-2; D: TRBD2; length: 15; size: few; DNA: TGTGCCAGCGGGGGACTAGCGGGAGATACGGGGGAGCTGTTTTTT; CDR3: CASGGLAGDTGELFF
V: TRBV29-1; J: TRBJ2-3; D: NA; length: 15; size: few; DNA: TGCAGCGTTGGGGCTACAGGCGGCGTCACAGATACGCAGTATTTT; CDR3: CSVGATGGVTDTQYF
V: TRBV7-2; J: TRBJ2-3; D: NA; length: 16; size: NA; DNA: TGTGCCAGCAGCTTATTCCGAGGGGGAACTTCGGATACGCAGTATTTT; CDR3: CASSLFRGGTSDTQYF
V: TRBV7-9; J: TRBJ1-5; D: NA; length: 15; size: NA; DNA: TGTGCCAGCAGCTTAGGGCGACAGAGCAATCAGCCCCAGCATTTT; CDR3: CASSLGRQSNQPQHF
V: TRBV6-1; J: TRBJ1-6; D: TRBD1; length: 15; size: few; DNA: TGTGCCAGCAGTGAAGCGCGAGGGGGCACATCACCCCTCCACTTT; CDR3: CASSEARGGTSPLHF
V: TRBV6-4; J: TRBJ2-1; D: TRBD2; length: 15; size: NA; DNA: TGTGCCAGCAGTCCGAGAGCGGGGGCCTACAATGAGCAGTTCTTC; CDR3: CASSPRAGAYNEQFF
V: TRBV10-3; J: TRBJ1-2; D: TRBD1; length: 14; size: NA; DNA: TGTGCCATCAGACCGGGACAGGCAAACTATGGCTACACCTTC; CDR3: CAIRPGQANYGYTF
V: TRBV29-1; J: TRBJ2-2; D: NA; length: 17; size: NA; DNA: TGCAGCGTTGAAGATCTTCAGGGGCAGGGGCACACCGGGGAGCTGTTTTTT; CDR3: CSVEDLQGQGHTGELFF
V: TRBV5-1; J: TRBJ2-7; D: NA; length: 14; size: few; DNA: TGCGCCAGCAGCTTGGATTGGAGAGACTACGAGCAGTACTTC; CDR3: CASSLDWRDYEQYF
V: TRBV9; J: TRBJ1-5; D: NA; length: 14; size: NA; DNA: TGTGCCAGCAGCGTAGACGGGAGCAATCAGCCCCAGCATTTT; CDR3: CASSVDGSNQPQHF
V: TRBV5-5; J: TRBJ2-6; D: NA; length: 15; size: NA; DNA: TGTGCCAGCAGCTTGGAATCTCCTGGGGCCAACGTCCTGACTTTC; CDR3: CASSLESPGANVLTF
V: TRBV5-4; J: TRBJ2-3; D: TRBD2; length: 13; size: few; DNA: TGTGCCAGCAGCCGACTAGCCACAGATACGCAGTATTTT; CDR3: CASSRLATDTQYF
V: TRBV11-2; J: TRBJ1-1; D: NA; length: 15; size: few; DNA: TGTGCCAGCAGCTTAGGGGCAGGGTTGAACACTGAAGCTTTCTTT; CDR3: CASSLGAGLNTEAFF
V: TRBV5-1; J: TRBJ2-1; D: TRBD2; length: 16; size: few; DNA: TGCGCCAGCAGGACGGCTAGCGGGAGCTCCTACAATGAGCAGTTCTTC; CDR3: CASRTASGSSYNEQFF
V: TRBV7-8; J: TRBJ2-7; D: TRBD2; length: 16; size: NA; DNA: TGTGCCAGCAGCTCCCCGGGGGGACTAGCGGCCTACGAGCAGTACTTC; CDR3: CASSSPGGLAAYEQYF
V: TRBV27; J: TRBJ2-4; D: NA; length: 13; size: NA; DNA: TGTGCCAGCACGGGGTTAGCCAAAAACATTCAGTACTTC; CDR3: CASTGLAKNIQYF
V: TRBV5-1; J: TRBJ2-6; D: NA; length: 17; size: few; DNA: TGCGCCAGCAGCATAACAGGGTCTGTCCCTGGGGCCAACGTCCTGACTTTC; CDR3: CASSITGSVPGANVLTF
V: TRBV11-2; J: TRBJ2-2; D: NA; length: 14; size: few; DNA: TGTGCCAGCAGCGGACAAGCGAACACCGGGGAGCTGTTTTTT; CDR3: CASSGQANTGELFF
V: TRBV5-6; J: TRBJ1-5; D: NA; length: 15; size: NA; DNA: TGTGCCAGCAGCCTGGGTGGCCCTAGCAATCAGCCCCAGCATTTT; CDR3: CASSLGGPSNQPQHF
V: TRBV2; J: TRBJ2-7; D: TRBD1; length: 13; size: NA; DNA: TGTGCCTGCAAACTGGACAGGACCTACGAGCAGTACTTC; CDR3: CACKLDRTYEQYF
V: TRBV7-6; J: TRBJ2-1; D: TRBD2; length: 14; size: NA; DNA: TGTGCCAGCGGGGGACTAGCGGGAGTTCTGGAGCAGTTCTTC; CDR3: CASGGLAGVLEQFF
V: TRBV30; J: TRBJ2-7; D: NA; length: 14; size: NA; DNA: TGTGCCTGGAGTAGAGATTCTCTCTCCTACGAGCAGTACTTC; CDR3: CAWSRDSLSYEQYF
V: TRBV29-1; J: TRBJ1-2; D: NA; length: 12; size: NA; DNA: TGCAGCGTTCGAAGCGGGGACTATGGCTACACCTTC; CDR3: CSVRSGDYGYTF
V: TRBV2; J: TRBJ1-1; D: NA; length: 16; size: NA; DNA: TGTGCCAGCAGTGAAGGGGGGGTCCTAACGAACACTGAAGCTTTCTTT; CDR3: CASSEGGVLTNTEAFF
V: TRBV4-2; J: TRBJ2-1; D: NA; length: 15; size: NA; DNA: TGTGCCAGCAGCCAAATGGCAGCGGCGTCAGGTGAGCAGTTCTTC; CDR3: CASSQMAAASGEQFF
V: TRBV11-2; J: TRBJ2-1; D: NA; length: 12; size: NA; DNA: TGTGCCAGCAGCTCGGGAACCAATGAGCAGTTCTTC; CDR3: CASSSGTNEQFF
V: TRBV29-1; J: TRBJ2-3; D: NA; length: 15; size: few; DNA: TGCAGCGTTGAGGGGGGTGGCAGGGGCACAGATACGCAGTATTTT; CDR3: CSVEGGGRGTDTQYF
V: TRBV5-1; J: TRBJ2-7; D: TRBD1; length: 15; size: few; DNA: TGCGCCAGCAGCTTGGAAGCGACAGGGTTGGACGAGCAGTACTTC; CDR3: CASSLEATGLDEQYF
V: TRBV23-1; J: TRBJ2-5; D: TRBD2; length: 20; size: NA; DNA: TGCGCCAGCAGTCCCTCAGGGACTAGCGGGAGGTTGGGTATCCAAGAGACCCAGTACTTC; CDR3: CASSPSGTSGRLGIQETQYF
V: TRBV27; J: TRBJ2-2; D: NA; length: 17; size: NA; DNA: TGTGCCAGCAGCCAAGGAGTGGGGACACCTAACACCGGGGAGCTGTTTTTT; CDR3: CASSQGVGTPNTGELFF
V: TRBV5-1; J: TRBJ2-3; D: TRBD2; length: 16; size: few; DNA: TGCGCCAGCAGCTTGCCAACTAGCGGGATAAGAGATACGCAGTATTTT; CDR3: CASSLPTSGIRDTQYF
V: TRBV10-1; J: TRBJ2-5; D: TRBD1; length: 16; size: few; DNA: TGCGCCAGCAGTGAGTCGGGACAGGGGGGTAAAGAGACCCAGTACTTC; CDR3: CASSESGQGGKETQYF
V: TRBV4-1; J: TRBJ2-5; D: TRBD1; length: 15; size: NA; DNA: TGCGCCAGCAGCCGCCGGGACAGGGGGCAGGAGACCCAGTACTTC; CDR3: CASSRRDRGQETQYF
V: TRBV6-4; J: TRBJ2-1; D: TRBD2; length: 16; size: medium-sized; DNA: TGTGCCAGCAGTGACTCGAGTAGCGGGGAGAACAATGAGCAGTTCTTC; CDR3: CASSDSSSGENNEQFF
V: TRBV18; J: TRBJ2-1; D: NA; length: 13; size: NA; DNA: TGTGCCAGCTCACCACGGGCAGACAATGAGCAGTTCTTC; CDR3: CASSPRADNEQFF
V: TRBV9; J: TRBJ2-1; D: TRBD1; length: 13; size: NA; DNA: TGTGCCAGCAGTCCGACAGGGACCGATGAGCAGTTCTTC; CDR3: CASSPTGTDEQFF
V: TRBV27; J: TRBJ1-1; D: NA; length: 14; size: NA; DNA: TGTGCCAGCAGTTTGGGGGCTATGAACACTGAAGCTTTCTTT; CDR3: CASSLGAMNTEAFF
V: TRBV5-1; J: TRBJ2-1; D: TRBD2; length: 17; size: NA; DNA: TGCGCCAGCAGCTCCCGGACTAGCGGGAGCTCCTACAATGAGCAGTTCTTC; CDR3: CASSSRTSGSSYNEQFF